This TCR beta chain was found in a study of T cell repertoires in cytomegalovirus infection. Turning to the study itself: Public signatures in TCR beta pointed to CMV infection and matching HLA type. Study results and caveats: Accumulated public TCR beta family frequency recognized individuals carrying CMV together with the relevant HLA. CMV-specific TCR beta clonotypes restricted by HLA-C dominated the ex vivo response.

CDR1 is MNHGY and CDR2 is SAAAGT in the germline V gene. V lost 6 bases to trimming and J lost 5 bases; unmatched junction nucleotides: 11. The CDR3 totals 15 residues. TCRdb used MiXCR to reprocess the reads, holding one entry per CDR3 protein. This sample yields 250,000 to 300,000 distinct CDR3 sequences, of which roughly 9.1% are seen a single time; about 14% belongs to the top ten. This clonotype was observed many times. Its target is unknown. The sequenced material came from PBMCs. The sequence derives from a human donor in good health (CMV status not recorded). Some clones in this sample may be carry-over from other donors' samples. The chain uses TRBV6-8 and TRBJ2-5, with 8 bases fitting TRBD2. CDR3 nucleotide sequence: TGTGCCAGCAGAAGGCGGGGGGCCACGTGGGAGACCCAGTACTTC. Translating it yields CASRRRGATWETQYF.